A single sample is the source of the 9 T cell receptor beta chains below, sequenced in a study of blood T cell repertoires in COVID-19. Sequencing was performed with immunoSEQ multiplex PCR; in TCRdb, only in-frame clones are kept and a portion is missing. The sample yields 190,000 or so clones, about 86% seen once. What was sequenced was peripheral blood. Source of these receptors: a woman aged 25 to 39 with active or convalescent COVID-19.

This chain connects TRBV6-5 to TRBJ1-4; TRBD1 agrees at 9 bases. Trimming removed 6 bases from V and 8 bases from J; junction bases left unmatched: 7. The germline CDR1 and CDR2 sequences are MNHEY and SVGAGI. The CDR3 consists of 14 residues. CDR3 amino acids: CASRYRGLREKLFF. The DNA for the CDR3 is TGTGCCAGCAGGTACAGGGGGCTCCGGGAAAAACTGTTTTTT.

The rearrangement links TRBV15 to TRBJ2-1; 7 positions match TRBD1. V gave up 3 bases and J gave up 2 bases; unmatched junction bases: 7. The germline V gene has CDR1 LNHNV and CDR2 YYDKDF (reference sequence). The length of the CDR3 is 16 residues. The CDR3, as DNA: TGTGCCACCAGCAGGGGCCGACAGGGAACCTACAATGAGCAGTTCTTC. Translated, it gives CATSRGRQGTYNEQFF.

The chain links TRBV19 to TRBJ1-2; TRBD1 is a possible D gene (6 bases). V shed 7 bases and J shed 14 bases, with 23 bases lying between them. The CDR3 has 13 amino acids. CDR1 LNHDA and CDR2 SQIVND come from the germline V gene (reference sequence). CDR3 coding DNA: TGTGCCAGTACCCTGGGGGAGGGGGGAAGTAGGACCTTC. It encodes CASTLGEGGSRTF.

The chain uses TRBV6-5 and TRBJ1-1; TRBD1 is a possible D gene (5 bases). CDR1 MNHEY and CDR2 SVGAGI come from the germline V gene. The ends were cut back, 5 bases at V and 0 bases at J, with 10 bases in the middle. The CDR3 runs to 14 residues. The CDR3 DNA sequence: TGTGCCAGCAGTCCTACCAGGGTGAACACTGAAGCTTTCTTT. It codes for CASSPTRVNTEAFF.

The chain links TRBV18 to TRBJ1-4; 9 bases match TRBD1. Germline V gene data show CDR1 as KGHSH and CDR2 as LQKENI. The CDR3 loop spans 14 amino acids. Losses at the gene ends were 2 bases for V and 8 bases for J; bases not matched to a gene: 3. This chain's CDR3 is CASSPTGTGEKLFF. CDR3 sequence (DNA): TGTGCCAGCTCACCAACCGGGACAGGGGAAAAACTGTTTTTT.

A single count supports this clone. The chain is built from TRBV6-5 and TRBJ2-5, with 8 bases aligning to TRBD2. The germline V gene has CDR1 MNHEY and CDR2 SVGAGI. The V and J ends lost 2 bases and 6 bases, in that order; junction bases with no gene match: 2. This CDR3 comprises 13 residues. CDR3 sequence (DNA): TGTGCCAGCAGTTACCCGGGGGGGAAGACCCAGTACTTC. It encodes CASSYPGGKTQYF.

The genes are TRBV7-9 and TRBJ1-1; tentatively, D is TRBD1 (5 bases). Germline CDR1 is SEHNR and CDR2 is FQNEAQ (reference sequence). CDR3 length equals 11 residues. V dropped 8 bases and J dropped 5 bases, with 9 bases sitting between them. The CDR3 DNA follows: TGTGCCAGCTTAAGGGGAACTGAAGCTTTCTTT. Protein product: CASLRGTEAFF.

The CDR3 is CASSLHSGYGYTF. In nucleotides, the CDR3 is TGTGCCAGCAGTTTACATTCGGGCTATGGCTACACCTTC. This sequence joins TRBV12-3 or TRBV12-4 and TRBJ1-2; D gene ambiguous. The CDR3 extends over 13 amino acids. V was shortened by 2 bases and J by 4 bases, with 8 bases between the two germline ends.

The chain couples TRBV25-1 to TRBJ2-1; 8 nucleotides agree with TRBD1. The germline gives CDR1 MGHDK, CDR2 SYGVNS. Losses at the gene ends were 4 bases for V and 3 bases for J; bases not matched to a gene: 5. This CDR3 comprises 15 residues. This chain's CDR3 is CASSVTGGLYNEQFF. CDR3 nucleotide sequence: TGTGCCAGCAGTGTTACAGGGGGTCTCTACAATGAGCAGTTCTTC.